This TCR beta chain was identified in a study of blood T cell repertoires in COVID-19. Sequencing was performed with immunoSEQ multiplex PCR; in TCRdb, only in-frame clones are kept and a portion is missing. This table holds hundreds of thousands of clones, 88% found once. This CDR3 is 11 amino acids long. Trimming stripped 4 bases from V and 7 bases from J, with 7 bases between. CDR1 is MNHEY, CDR2 SMNVEV, per germline (reference sequence). Source material: peripheral blood. The chain uses TRBV27 and TRBJ1-1; D might be TRBD1 (5 bases). This TCR came from a woman in her forties or fifties with COVID-19, enrolled during active disease. The CDR3 here is CASSSTDEAFF. The CDR3 DNA follows: TGTGCCAGCAGTTCGACAGATGAAGCTTTCTTT.